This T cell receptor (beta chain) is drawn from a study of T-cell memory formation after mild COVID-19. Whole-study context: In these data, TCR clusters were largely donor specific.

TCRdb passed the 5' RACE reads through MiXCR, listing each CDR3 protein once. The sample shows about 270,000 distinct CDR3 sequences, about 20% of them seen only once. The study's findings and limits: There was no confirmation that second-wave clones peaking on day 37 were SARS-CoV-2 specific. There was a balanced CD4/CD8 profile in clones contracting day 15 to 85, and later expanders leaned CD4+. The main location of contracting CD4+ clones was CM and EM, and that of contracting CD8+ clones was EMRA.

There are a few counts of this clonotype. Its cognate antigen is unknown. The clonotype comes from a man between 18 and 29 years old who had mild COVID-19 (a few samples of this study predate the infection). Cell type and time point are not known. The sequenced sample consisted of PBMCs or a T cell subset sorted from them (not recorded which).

The CDR3 region is CSVEWELDTQYF. DNA for the CDR3: TGCAGCGTTGAATGGGAGCTAGATACGCAGTATTTT. This chain links TRBV29-1 with TRBJ2-3, with D tentatively TRBD2 (5 bases). Trimming left V 2 bases short and J 5 bases short, with 8 bases between. This CDR3 has 12 amino acids. The germline CDR1 and CDR2 sequences are SQVTM and ANQGSEA.